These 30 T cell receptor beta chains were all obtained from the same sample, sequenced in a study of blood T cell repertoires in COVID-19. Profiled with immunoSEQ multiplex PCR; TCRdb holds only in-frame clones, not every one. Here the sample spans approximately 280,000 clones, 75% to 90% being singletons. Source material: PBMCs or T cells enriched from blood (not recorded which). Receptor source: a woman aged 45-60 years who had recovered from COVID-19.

In DNA, the CDR3 is TGTGCCAGCCAACCGGGACTTAGCTTCGAGACCCAGTACTTC. Translated, it gives CASQPGLSFETQYF. The chain uses TRBV27 and TRBJ2-5; D is perhaps TRBD2 (6 bases). Germline CDR1 and CDR2: MNHEY and SMNVEV (reference sequence). This CDR3 spans 14 amino acids. V gave up 8 bases and J gave up 5 bases, with 18 bases separating them.

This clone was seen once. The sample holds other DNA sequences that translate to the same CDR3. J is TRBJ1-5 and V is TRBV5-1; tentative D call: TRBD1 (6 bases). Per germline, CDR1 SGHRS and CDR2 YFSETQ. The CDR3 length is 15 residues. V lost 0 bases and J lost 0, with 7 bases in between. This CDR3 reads CASSLGTDSNQPQHF. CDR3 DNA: TGCGCCAGCAGCTTGGGGACAGATAGCAATCAGCCCCAGCATTTT.

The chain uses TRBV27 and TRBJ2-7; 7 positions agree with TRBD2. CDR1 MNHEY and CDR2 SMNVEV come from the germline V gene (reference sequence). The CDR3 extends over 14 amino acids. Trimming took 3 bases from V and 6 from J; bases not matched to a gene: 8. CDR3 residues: CASSFDAGASEQYF. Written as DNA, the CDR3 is TGTGCCAGCAGTTTCGATGCGGGAGCATCCGAGCAGTACTTC.

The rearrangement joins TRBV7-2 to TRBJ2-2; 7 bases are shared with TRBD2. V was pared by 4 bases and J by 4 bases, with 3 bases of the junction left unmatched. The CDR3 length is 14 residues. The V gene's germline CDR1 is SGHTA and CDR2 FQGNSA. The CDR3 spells CASSSWTSTGELFF. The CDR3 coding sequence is TGTGCCAGCAGCTCCTGGACTAGCACCGGGGAGCTGTTTTTT.

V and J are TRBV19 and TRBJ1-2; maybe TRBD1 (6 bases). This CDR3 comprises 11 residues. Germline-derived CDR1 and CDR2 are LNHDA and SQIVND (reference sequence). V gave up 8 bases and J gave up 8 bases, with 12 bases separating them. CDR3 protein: CASRGGWGYTF. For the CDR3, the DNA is TGTGCCAGTCGAGGGGGTTGGGGCTACACCTTC.

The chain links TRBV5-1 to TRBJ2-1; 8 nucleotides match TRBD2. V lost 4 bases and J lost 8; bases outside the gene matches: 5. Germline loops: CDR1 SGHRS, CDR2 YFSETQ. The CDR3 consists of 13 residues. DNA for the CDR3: TGCGCCAGCAGCGACGGGGGGGCCGATGAGCAGTTCTTC. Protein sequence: CASSDGGADEQFF.

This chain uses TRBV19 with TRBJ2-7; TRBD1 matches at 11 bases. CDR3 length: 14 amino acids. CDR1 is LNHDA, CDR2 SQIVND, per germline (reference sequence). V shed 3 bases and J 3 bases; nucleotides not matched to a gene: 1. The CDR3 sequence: CASSMGQGVYEQYF. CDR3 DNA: TGTGCCAGTAGTATGGGACAGGGGGTCTACGAGCAGTACTTC.

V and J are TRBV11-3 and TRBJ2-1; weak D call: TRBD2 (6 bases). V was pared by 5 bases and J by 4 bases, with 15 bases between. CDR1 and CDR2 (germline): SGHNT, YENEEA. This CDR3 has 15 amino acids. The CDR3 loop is CASSLASVGYNEQFF. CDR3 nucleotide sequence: TGTGCCAGCAGCCTTGCTAGCGTCGGATACAATGAGCAGTTCTTC.

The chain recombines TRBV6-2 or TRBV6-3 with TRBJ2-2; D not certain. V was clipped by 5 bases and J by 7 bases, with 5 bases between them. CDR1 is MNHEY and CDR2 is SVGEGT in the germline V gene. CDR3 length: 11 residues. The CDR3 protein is CASSPYGELFF. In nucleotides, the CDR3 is TGTGCCAGCAGTCCGTACGGGGAGCTGTTTTTT.

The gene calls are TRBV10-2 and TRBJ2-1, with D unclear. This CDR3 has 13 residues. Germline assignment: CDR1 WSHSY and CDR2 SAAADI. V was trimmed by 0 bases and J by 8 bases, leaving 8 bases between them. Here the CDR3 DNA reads TGCGCCAGCAGTGAGTCTAGTCTCGATGAGCAGTTCTTC. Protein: CASSESSLDEQFF.

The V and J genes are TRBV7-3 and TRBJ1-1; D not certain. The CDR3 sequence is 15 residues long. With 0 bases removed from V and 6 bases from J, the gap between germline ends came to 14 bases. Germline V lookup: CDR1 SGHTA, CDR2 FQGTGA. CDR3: CASSLTRDQAAEAFF. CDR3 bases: TGTGCCAGCAGCTTAACACGGGATCAAGCGGCTGAAGCTTTCTTT.

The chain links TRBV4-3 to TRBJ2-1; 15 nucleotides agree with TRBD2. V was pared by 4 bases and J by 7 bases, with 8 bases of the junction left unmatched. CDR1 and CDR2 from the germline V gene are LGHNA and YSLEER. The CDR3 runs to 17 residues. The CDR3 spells CASSPGTSGRSGNEQFF. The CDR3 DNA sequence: TGCGCCAGCAGCCCAGGGACTAGCGGGAGGTCTGGAAATGAGCAGTTCTTC.

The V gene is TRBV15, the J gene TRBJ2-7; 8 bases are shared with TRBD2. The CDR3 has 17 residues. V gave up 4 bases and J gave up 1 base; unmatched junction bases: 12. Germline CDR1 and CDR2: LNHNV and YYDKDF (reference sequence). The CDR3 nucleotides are TGTGCCACCAGCACCTCGGCTCTCGAGCGGGGGTCCTACGAGCAGTACTTC. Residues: CATSTSALERGSYEQYF.

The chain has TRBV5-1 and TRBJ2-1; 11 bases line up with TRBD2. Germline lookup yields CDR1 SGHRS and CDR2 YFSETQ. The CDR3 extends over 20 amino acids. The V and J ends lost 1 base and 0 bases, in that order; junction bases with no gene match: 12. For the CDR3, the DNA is TGCGCCAGCAGCTTGTCGGCCGGGACTAGCGGCCGGAGCTCCTACAATGAGCAGTTCTTC. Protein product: CASSLSAGTSGRSSYNEQFF.

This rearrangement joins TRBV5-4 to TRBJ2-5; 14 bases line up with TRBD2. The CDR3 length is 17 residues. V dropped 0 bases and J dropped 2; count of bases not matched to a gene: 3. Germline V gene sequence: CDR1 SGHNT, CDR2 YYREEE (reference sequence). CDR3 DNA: TGTGCCAGCAGCTTGGGGACTAGCGGGGGGCTTCAAGAGACCCAGTACTTC. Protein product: CASSLGTSGGLQETQYF.

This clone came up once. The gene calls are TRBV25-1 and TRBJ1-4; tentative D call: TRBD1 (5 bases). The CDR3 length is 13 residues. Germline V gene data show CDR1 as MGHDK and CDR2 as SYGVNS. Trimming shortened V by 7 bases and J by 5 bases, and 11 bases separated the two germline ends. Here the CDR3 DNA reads TGTGCCAGCACAGGGTCCCGAAATGAAAAACTGTTTTTT. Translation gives CASTGSRNEKLFF.

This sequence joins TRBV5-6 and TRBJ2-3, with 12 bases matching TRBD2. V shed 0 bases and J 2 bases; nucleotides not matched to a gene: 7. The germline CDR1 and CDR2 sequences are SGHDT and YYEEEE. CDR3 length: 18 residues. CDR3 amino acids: CASSLGLAGATITDTQYF. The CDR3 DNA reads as TGTGCCAGCAGCTTGGGACTAGCGGGGGCCACTATCACAGATACGCAGTATTTT.

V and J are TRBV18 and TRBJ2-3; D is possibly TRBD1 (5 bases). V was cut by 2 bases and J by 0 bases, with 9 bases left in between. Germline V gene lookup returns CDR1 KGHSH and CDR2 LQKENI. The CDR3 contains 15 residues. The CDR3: CASSPNKGSTDTQYF. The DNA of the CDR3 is TGTGCCAGCTCACCAAATAAGGGGAGCACAGATACGCAGTATTTT.

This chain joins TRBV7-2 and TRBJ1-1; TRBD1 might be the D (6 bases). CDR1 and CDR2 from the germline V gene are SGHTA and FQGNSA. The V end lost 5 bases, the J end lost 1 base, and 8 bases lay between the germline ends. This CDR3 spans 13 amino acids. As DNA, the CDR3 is TGTGCCAGCAGCACGACAGGGAACACTGAAGCTTTCTTT. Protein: CASSTTGNTEAFF.

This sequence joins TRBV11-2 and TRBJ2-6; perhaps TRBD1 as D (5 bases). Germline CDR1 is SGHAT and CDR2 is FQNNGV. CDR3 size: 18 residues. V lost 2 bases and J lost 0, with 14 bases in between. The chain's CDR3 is CASSLRAGLTSGANVLTF. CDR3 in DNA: TGTGCCAGCAGCTTAAGGGCAGGGCTAACCTCTGGGGCCAACGTCCTGACTTTC.

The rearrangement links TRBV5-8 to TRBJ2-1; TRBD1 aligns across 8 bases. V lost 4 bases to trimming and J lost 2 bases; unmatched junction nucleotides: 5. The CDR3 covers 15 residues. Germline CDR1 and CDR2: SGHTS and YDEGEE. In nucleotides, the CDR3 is TGTGCCAGCAGCAAAGGACAGGGCCCCTACAATGAGCAGTTCTTC. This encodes CASSKGQGPYNEQFF.

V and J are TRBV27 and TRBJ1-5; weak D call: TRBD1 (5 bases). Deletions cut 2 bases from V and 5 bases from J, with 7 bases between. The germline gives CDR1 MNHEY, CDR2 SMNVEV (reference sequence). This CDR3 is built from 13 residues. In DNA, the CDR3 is TGTGCCAGCAGTTTAACAGGTGATCAGCCCCAGCATTTT. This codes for CASSLTGDQPQHF.

CDR3 in DNA: TGTGCCAGCAGCTTACCCGCCCGGGAGCAGTTCTTC. Translation: CASSLPAREQFF. This chain joins TRBV7-9 and TRBJ2-1; no clear D. The CDR3 covers 12 residues. V lost 2 bases, J lost 10 bases, and 9 bases lay in between. Germline CDR1 and CDR2: SEHNR and FQNEAQ (reference sequence).

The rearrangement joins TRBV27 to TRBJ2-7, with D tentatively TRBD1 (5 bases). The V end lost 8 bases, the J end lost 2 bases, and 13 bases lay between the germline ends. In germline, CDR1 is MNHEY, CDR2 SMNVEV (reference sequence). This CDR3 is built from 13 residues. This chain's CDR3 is CASGRRAPYEQYF. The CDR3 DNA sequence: TGTGCCAGCGGCCGCAGGGCGCCCTACGAGCAGTACTTC.

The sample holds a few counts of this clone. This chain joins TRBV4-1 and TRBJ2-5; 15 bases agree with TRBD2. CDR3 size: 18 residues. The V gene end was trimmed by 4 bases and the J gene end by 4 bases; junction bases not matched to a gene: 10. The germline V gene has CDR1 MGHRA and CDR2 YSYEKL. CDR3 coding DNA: TGCGCCAGCAGCCCGGAAGGACTAGCGGGGGGGCAGGGAGAGACCCAGTACTTC. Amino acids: CASSPEGLAGGQGETQYF.

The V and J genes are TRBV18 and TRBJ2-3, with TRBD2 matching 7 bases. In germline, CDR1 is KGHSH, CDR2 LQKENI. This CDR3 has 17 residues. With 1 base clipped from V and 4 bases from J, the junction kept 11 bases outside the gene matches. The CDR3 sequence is CASSPLPKRGRADTQYF. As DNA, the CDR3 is TGTGCCAGCTCACCACTTCCCAAGCGGGGAAGGGCAGATACGCAGTATTTT.

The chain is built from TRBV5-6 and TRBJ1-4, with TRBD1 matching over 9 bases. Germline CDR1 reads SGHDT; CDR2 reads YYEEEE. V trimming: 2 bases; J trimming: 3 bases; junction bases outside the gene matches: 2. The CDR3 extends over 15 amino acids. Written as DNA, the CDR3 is TGTGCCAGCAGCTTCCGGACAGGGGCTAATGAAAAACTGTTTTTT. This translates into CASSFRTGANEKLFF. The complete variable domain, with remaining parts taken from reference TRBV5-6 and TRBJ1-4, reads DAGVTQSPTHLIKTRGQQVTLRCSPKSGHDTVSWYQQALGQGPQFIFQYYEEEERQRGNFPDRFSGHQFPNYSSELNVNALLLGDSALYLCASSFRTGANEKLFFGSGTQLSVL.

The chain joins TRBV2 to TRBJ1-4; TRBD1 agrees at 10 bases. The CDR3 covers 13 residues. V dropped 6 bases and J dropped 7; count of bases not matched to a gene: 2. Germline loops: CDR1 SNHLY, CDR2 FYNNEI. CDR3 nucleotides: TGTGCCAGCAGGGGGACAGGGGCTGAAAAACTGTTTTTT. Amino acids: CASRGTGAEKLFF.

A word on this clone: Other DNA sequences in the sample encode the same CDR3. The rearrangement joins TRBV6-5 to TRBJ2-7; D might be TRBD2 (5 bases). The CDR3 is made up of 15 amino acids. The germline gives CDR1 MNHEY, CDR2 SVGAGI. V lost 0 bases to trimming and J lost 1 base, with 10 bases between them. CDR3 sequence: CASSYSAGSSYEQYF. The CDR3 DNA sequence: TGTGCCAGCAGTTACTCGGCGGGCAGTTCCTACGAGCAGTACTTC.

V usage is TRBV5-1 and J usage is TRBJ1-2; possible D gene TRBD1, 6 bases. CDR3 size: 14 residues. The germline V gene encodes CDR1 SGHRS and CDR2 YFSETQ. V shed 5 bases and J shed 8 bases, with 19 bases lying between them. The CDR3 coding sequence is TGCGCCAGCAGGGAACTACAGGGTTCTGCAGGCTACACCTTC. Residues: CASRELQGSAGYTF.